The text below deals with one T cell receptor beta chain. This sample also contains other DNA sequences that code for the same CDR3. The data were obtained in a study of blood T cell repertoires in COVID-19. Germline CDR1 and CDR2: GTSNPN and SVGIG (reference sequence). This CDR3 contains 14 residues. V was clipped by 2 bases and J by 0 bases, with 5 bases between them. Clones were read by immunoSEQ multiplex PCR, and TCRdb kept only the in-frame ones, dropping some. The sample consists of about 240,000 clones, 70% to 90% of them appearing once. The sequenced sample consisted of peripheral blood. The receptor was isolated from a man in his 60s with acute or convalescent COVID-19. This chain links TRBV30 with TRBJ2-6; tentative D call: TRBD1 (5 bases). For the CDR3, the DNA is TGTGCCTGGAGTACAGGCTCTGGGGCCAACGTCCTGACTTTC. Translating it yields CAWSTGSGANVLTF.